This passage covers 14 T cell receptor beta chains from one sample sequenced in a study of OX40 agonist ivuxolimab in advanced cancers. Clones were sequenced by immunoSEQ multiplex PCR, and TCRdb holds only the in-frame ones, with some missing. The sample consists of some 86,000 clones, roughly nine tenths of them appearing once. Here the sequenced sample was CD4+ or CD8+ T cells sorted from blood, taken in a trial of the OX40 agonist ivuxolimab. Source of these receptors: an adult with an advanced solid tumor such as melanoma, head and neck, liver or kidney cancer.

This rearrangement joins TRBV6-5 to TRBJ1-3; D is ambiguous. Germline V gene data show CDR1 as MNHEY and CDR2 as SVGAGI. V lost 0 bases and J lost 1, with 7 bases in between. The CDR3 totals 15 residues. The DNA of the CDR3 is TGTGCCAGCAGTTACTCGGGTCGTTCTGGAAACACCATATATTTT. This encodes CASSYSGRSGNTIYF.

The CDR3 loop reads CSASALNTDTQYF. The CDR3 nucleotides are TGCAGCGCCTCGGCACTCAACACAGATACGCAGTATTTT. The chain combines TRBV29-1 with TRBJ2-3; D unclear. Germline CDR1 is SQVTM and CDR2 is ANQGSEA. V was clipped by 7 bases and J by 2 bases, with 13 bases between them. CDR3 length: 13 residues.

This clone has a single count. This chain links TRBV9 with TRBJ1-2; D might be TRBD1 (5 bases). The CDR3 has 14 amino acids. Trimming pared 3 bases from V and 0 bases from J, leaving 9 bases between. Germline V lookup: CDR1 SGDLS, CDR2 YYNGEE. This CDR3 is CASSEGRANYGYTF. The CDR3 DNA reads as TGTGCCAGCAGCGAGGGGAGGGCTAACTATGGCTACACCTTC.

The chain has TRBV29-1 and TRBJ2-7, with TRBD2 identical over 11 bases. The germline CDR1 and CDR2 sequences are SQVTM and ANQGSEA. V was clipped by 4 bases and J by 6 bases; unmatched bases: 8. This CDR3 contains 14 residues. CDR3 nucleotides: TGCAGCGTTGCCAAACTAGCGGGAGAAGGCGAGCAGTACTTC. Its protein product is CSVAKLAGEGEQYF.

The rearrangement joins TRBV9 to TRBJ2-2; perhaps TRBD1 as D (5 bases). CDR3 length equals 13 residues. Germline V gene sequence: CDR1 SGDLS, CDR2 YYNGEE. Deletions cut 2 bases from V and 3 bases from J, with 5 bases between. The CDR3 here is CASSVRDTGELFF. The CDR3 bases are TGTGCCAGCAGCGTCAGGGACACCGGGGAGCTGTTTTTT.

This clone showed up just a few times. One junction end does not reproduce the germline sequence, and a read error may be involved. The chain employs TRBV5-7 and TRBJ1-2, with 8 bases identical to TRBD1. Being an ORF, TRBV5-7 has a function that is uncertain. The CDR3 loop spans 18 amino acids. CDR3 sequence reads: CASSLVCSRTGYRYGYTF. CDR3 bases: TGTGCCAGCAGTTTGGTTTGTTCCAGGACAGGGTATCGCTATGGCTACACCTTC.

For the CDR3, the DNA is TGTGCCAGCAGACCAACCCCGGGAGGTGAAGCTTTCTTT. Translation gives CASRPTPGGEAFF. The chain carries TRBV27 and TRBJ1-1; D remains unclear. CDR3 size: 13 residues. V lost 6 bases and J lost 7, with 15 bases in between. Germline V gene data show CDR1 as MNHEY and CDR2 as SMNVEV (reference sequence).

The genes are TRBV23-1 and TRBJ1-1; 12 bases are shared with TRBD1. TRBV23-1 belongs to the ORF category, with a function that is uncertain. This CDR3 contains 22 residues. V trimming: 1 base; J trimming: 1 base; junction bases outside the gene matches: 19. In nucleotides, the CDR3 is TGCGCCAGCAGTCAATGTGGGCGGGGACAGGGGGCAAATAGTGGGGAGAACACTGAAGCTTTCTTT. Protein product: CASSQCGRGQGANSGENTEAFF.

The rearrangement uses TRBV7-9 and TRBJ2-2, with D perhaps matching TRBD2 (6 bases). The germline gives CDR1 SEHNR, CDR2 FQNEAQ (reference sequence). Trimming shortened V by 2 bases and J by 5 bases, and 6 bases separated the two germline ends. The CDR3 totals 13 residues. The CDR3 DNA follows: TGTGCCAGCAGCTTAAGCGGGACCGGGGAGCTGTTTTTT. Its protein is CASSLSGTGELFF.

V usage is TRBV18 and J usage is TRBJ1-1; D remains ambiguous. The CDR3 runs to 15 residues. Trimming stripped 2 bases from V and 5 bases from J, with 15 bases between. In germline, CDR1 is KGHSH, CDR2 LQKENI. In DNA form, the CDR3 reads TGTGCCAGCTCACCATTGAACAGTTACCTTACTGAAGCTTTCTTT. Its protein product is CASSPLNSYLTEAFF.

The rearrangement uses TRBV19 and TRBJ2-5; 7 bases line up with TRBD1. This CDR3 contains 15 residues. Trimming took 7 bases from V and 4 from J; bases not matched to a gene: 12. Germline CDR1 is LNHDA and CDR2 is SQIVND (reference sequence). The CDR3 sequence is CASTVGGLVGETQYF. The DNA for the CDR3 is TGTGCCAGTACCGTAGGGGGCTTAGTAGGAGAGACCCAGTACTTC.

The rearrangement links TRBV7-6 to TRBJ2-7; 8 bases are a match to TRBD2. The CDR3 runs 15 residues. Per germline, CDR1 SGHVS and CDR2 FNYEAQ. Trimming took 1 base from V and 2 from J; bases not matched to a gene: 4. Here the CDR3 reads CASSLGGTRTYEQYF. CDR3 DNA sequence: TGTGCCAGCAGCTTAGGAGGGACTAGGACCTACGAGCAGTACTTC.

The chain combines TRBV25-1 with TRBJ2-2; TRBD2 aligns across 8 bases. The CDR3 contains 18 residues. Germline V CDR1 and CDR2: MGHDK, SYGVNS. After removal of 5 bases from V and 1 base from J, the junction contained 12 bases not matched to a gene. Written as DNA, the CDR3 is TGTGCCAGCAGTTTTTCTGACGTAGCGGGGATGAACACCGGGGAGCTGTTTTTT. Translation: CASSFSDVAGMNTGELFF.

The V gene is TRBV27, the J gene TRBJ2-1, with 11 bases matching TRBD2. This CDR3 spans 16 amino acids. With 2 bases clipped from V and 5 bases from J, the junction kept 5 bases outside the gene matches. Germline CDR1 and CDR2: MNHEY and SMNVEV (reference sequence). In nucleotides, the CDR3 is TGTGCCAGCAGTTTAGGTAGCGGGAGGGGGGACAATGAGCAGTTCTTC. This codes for CASSLGSGRGDNEQFF.